A selection of T cell receptor beta chains follows, all from one sample in a study of technical replicates of blood from a few donors. This table comes from immunoSEQ multiplex PCR, and its TCRdb copy is limited to in-frame clones, with some not included. The table records 50,000 to 65,000 clones, 80% to 95% of them present only once. The specimen was PBMCs. Receptors originate from a human donor in good health. Some clones in this sample may be carry-over from other donors' samples. Each CDR3 is given with its conserved first and last residue. D genes are given only for firm matches. Only some rows state a clone size, as once, few, many or a class for expanded clones.

j_gene: TRBJ1-2; v_gene: TRBV10-2; abundance: -; d_gene: -; CDR3aa: CASTNGGALGYTF; CDR3nt: TGCGCCAGCACCAATGGGGGGGCCTTAGGCTACACCTTC
j_gene: TRBJ1-1; v_gene: TRBV7-9; abundance: -; d_gene: TRBD1; CDR3aa: CASSPQTGENTEAFF; CDR3nt: TGTGCCAGCAGCCCACAGACAGGGGAGAACACTGAAGCTTTCTTT
j_gene: TRBJ2-5; v_gene: TRBV29-1; abundance: -; d_gene: TRBD2; CDR3aa: CSVSGTSGSETQYF; CDR3nt: TGCAGCGTCTCCGGGACTAGCGGGTCGGAGACCCAGTACTTC
j_gene: TRBJ2-3; v_gene: TRBV11-3; abundance: -; d_gene: -; CDR3aa: CASSSTPDTQYF; CDR3nt: TGTGCCAGCAGCTCAACTCCTGATACGCAGTATTTT
j_gene: TRBJ2-1; v_gene: TRBV11-2; abundance: -; d_gene: TRBD2; CDR3aa: CASSQGAGGSYNEQFF; CDR3nt: TGTGCCAGCAGCCAAGGTGCGGGGGGCTCCTACAATGAGCAGTTCTTC
j_gene: TRBJ2-7; v_gene: TRBV7-8; abundance: -; d_gene: -; CDR3aa: CASSLARTLYEQYF; CDR3nt: TGTGCCAGCAGCTTAGCGAGGACTCTCTACGAGCAGTACTTC
j_gene: TRBJ2-1; v_gene: TRBV27; abundance: -; d_gene: TRBD1; CDR3aa: CASSSTPGQGNGRSTYNEQFF; CDR3nt: TGTGCCAGCAGTTCCACTCCGGGACAGGGTAATGGACGGAGTACCTACAATGAGCAGTTCTTC
j_gene: TRBJ2-2; v_gene: TRBV5-6; abundance: few; d_gene: -; CDR3aa: CASNLLRNTGELFF; CDR3nt: TGTGCCAGCAACTTACTTCGGAACACCGGGGAGCTGTTTTTT
j_gene: TRBJ2-1; v_gene: TRBV7-2; abundance: -; d_gene: TRBD2; CDR3aa: CASSSPPGGTFNEQFF; CDR3nt: TGTGCCAGCAGCTCCCCTCCCGGGGGGACTTTCAATGAGCAGTTCTTC
j_gene: TRBJ1-4; v_gene: TRBV19; abundance: -; d_gene: -; CDR3aa: CASSIYSLEGNEKLFF; CDR3nt: TGTGCCAGTAGTATATACTCCCTGGAGGGTAATGAAAAACTGTTTTTT
j_gene: TRBJ1-4; v_gene: TRBV18; abundance: -; d_gene: TRBD1; CDR3aa: CASSQWTGNEKLFF; CDR3nt: TGTGCCAGCTCACAATGGACAGGGAATGAAAAACTGTTTTTT
j_gene: TRBJ2-7; v_gene: TRBV4-3; abundance: -; d_gene: -; CDR3aa: CASSQDWASGGAYEQYF; CDR3nt: TGCGCCAGCAGCCAAGATTGGGCGAGCGGAGGGGCCTACGAGCAGTACTTC
j_gene: TRBJ2-1; v_gene: TRBV27; abundance: -; d_gene: -; CDR3aa: CASSPLPGRALYNEQFF; CDR3nt: TGTGCCAGCAGTCCTCTCCCCGGGCGGGCCCTCTACAATGAGCAGTTCTTC
j_gene: TRBJ2-1; v_gene: TRBV5-1; abundance: few; d_gene: TRBD2; CDR3aa: CASSPAGGYNEQFF; CDR3nt: TGCGCCAGCAGCCCAGCGGGGGGGTACAATGAGCAGTTCTTC
j_gene: TRBJ2-5; v_gene: TRBV7-2; abundance: -; d_gene: TRBD1; CDR3aa: CASSIPGTGRRETQYF; CDR3nt: TGTGCCAGCAGCATCCCCGGGACAGGCCGTCGGGAGACCCAGTACTTC
j_gene: TRBJ2-2; v_gene: TRBV7-3; abundance: -; d_gene: TRBD1; CDR3aa: CASSLVGQGPGELFF; CDR3nt: TGTGCCAGCAGCTTAGTGGGACAGGGACCCGGGGAGCTGTTTTTT
j_gene: TRBJ2-3; v_gene: TRBV9; abundance: -; d_gene: TRBD2; CDR3aa: CASSEMGLVADTQYF; CDR3nt: TGTGCCAGCAGCGAGATGGGACTAGTGGCAGATACGCAGTATTTT
j_gene: TRBJ2-6; v_gene: TRBV7-9; abundance: -; d_gene: TRBD1; CDR3aa: CASSASTGGASGANVLTF; CDR3nt: TGTGCCAGCAGCGCAAGTACAGGGGGCGCCTCTGGGGCCAACGTCCTGACTTTC
j_gene: TRBJ2-3; v_gene: TRBV30; abundance: -; d_gene: -; CDR3aa: CAWSTEDTQYF; CDR3nt: TGTGCCTGGAGTACGGAGGATACGCAGTATTTT
j_gene: TRBJ1-2; v_gene: TRBV4-2; abundance: -; d_gene: -; CDR3aa: CASSRSEVDGFYGYTF; CDR3nt: TGTGCCAGCAGCCGCTCGGAGGTAGACGGATTCTATGGCTACACCTTC
j_gene: TRBJ2-2; v_gene: TRBV18; abundance: -; d_gene: -; CDR3aa: CASSPSEGGPGGELFF; CDR3nt: TGTGCCAGCTCACCATCCGAGGGGGGGCCCGGCGGGGAGCTGTTTTTT
j_gene: TRBJ2-3; v_gene: TRBV7-2; abundance: -; d_gene: -; CDR3aa: CASSFLPPGATDTQYF; CDR3nt: TGTGCCAGCAGCTTCCTCCCCCCGGGAGCCACAGATACGCAGTATTTT
j_gene: TRBJ2-7; v_gene: TRBV5-6; abundance: -; d_gene: TRBD2; CDR3aa: CASSFTSAVEQYF; CDR3nt: TGTGCCAGCAGCTTTACTAGCGCAGTCGAGCAGTACTTC
j_gene: TRBJ2-3; v_gene: TRBV7-2; abundance: -; d_gene: -; CDR3aa: CASSLVRDTQYF; CDR3nt: TGTGCCAGCAGCTTAGTCCGGGATACGCAGTATTTT
j_gene: TRBJ2-1; v_gene: TRBV29-1; abundance: -; d_gene: -; CDR3aa: CSVVLQGSTYNEQFF; CDR3nt: TGCAGCGTAGTCTTACAAGGATCGACATACAATGAGCAGTTCTTC
j_gene: TRBJ1-1; v_gene: TRBV6-1; abundance: -; d_gene: -; CDR3aa: CASSDGQGRTEAFF; CDR3nt: TGTGCCAGCAGTGACGGTCAGGGCCGGACTGAAGCTTTCTTT
j_gene: TRBJ2-5; v_gene: TRBV7-9; abundance: once; d_gene: -; CDR3aa: CASSSFTGTQYF; CDR3nt: TGTGCCAGCAGCTCCTTCACAGGCACCCAGTACTTC
j_gene: TRBJ1-6; v_gene: TRBV7-2; abundance: -; d_gene: -; CDR3aa: CASSLGRAGSSPLHF; CDR3nt: TGTGCCAGCAGCTTAGGGCGGGCTGGGAGTTCACCCCTCCACTTT
j_gene: TRBJ2-2; v_gene: TRBV11-2; abundance: -; d_gene: TRBD2; CDR3aa: CASSLGLAGHPDTGELFF; CDR3nt: TGTGCCAGCAGCTTAGGGCTAGCGGGCCACCCGGACACCGGGGAGCTGTTTTTT
j_gene: TRBJ2-1; v_gene: TRBV30; abundance: -; d_gene: TRBD1; CDR3aa: CAGGQGVGNEQFF; CDR3nt: TGTGCCGGCGGACAGGGGGTCGGCAATGAGCAGTTCTTC
j_gene: TRBJ2-3; v_gene: TRBV7-9; abundance: -; d_gene: -; CDR3aa: CASRGGLARGITDTQYF; CDR3nt: TGTGCCAGTAGGGGGGGCCTTGCGCGGGGGATCACAGATACGCAGTATTTT
j_gene: TRBJ2-7; v_gene: TRBV9; abundance: -; d_gene: -; CDR3aa: CASSVAAEGLQQYF; CDR3nt: TGTGCCAGCAGCGTAGCGGCGGAGGGCCTTCAGCAGTACTTC